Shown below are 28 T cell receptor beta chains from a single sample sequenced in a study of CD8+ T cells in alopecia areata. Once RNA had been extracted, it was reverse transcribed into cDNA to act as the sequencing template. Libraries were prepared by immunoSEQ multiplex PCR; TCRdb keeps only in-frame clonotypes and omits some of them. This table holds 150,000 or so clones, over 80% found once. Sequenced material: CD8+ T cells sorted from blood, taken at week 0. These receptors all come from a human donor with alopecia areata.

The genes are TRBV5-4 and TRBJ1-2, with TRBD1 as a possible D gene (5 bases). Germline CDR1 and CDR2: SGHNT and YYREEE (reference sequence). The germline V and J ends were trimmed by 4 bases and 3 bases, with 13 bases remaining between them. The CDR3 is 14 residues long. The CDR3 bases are TGTGCCAGCAGCCGGGGGGAGGAGTACTATGGCTACACCTTC. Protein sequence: CASSRGEEYYGYTF.

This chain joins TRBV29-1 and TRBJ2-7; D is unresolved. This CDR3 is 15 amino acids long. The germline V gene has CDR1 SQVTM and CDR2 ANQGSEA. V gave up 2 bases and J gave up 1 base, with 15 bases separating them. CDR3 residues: CSVELGRQVSYEQYF. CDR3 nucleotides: TGCAGCGTTGAACTGGGCCGCCAGGTTTCCTACGAGCAGTACTTC.

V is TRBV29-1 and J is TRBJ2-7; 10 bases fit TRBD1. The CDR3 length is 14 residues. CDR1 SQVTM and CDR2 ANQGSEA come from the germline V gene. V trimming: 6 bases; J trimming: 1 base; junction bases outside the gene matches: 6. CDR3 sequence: CSVVDRGRSYEQYF. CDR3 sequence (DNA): TGCAGCGTCGTTGACAGGGGGCGTTCCTACGAGCAGTACTTC.

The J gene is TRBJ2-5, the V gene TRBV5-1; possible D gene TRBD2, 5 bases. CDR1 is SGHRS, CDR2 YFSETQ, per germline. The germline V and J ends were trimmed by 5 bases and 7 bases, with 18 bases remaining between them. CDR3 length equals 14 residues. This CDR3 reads CASRDSGIFTTQYF. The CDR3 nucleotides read TGCGCCAGCAGGGACTCCGGGATCTTTACGACCCAGTACTTC.

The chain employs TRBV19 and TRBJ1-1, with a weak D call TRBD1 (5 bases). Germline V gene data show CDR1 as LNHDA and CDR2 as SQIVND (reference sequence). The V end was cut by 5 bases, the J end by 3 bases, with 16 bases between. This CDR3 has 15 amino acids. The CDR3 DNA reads TGTGCCAGTAGTGGATCCGGACAACGGTACACTGAAGCTTTCTTT. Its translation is CASSGSGQRYTEAFF.

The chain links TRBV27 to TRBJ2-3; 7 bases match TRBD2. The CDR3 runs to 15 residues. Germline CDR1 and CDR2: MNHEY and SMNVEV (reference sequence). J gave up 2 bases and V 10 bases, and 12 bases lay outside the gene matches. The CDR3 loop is CATALTSAYTDTQYF. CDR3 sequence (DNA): TGTGCCACCGCCCTAACTAGCGCATACACAGATACGCAGTATTTT.

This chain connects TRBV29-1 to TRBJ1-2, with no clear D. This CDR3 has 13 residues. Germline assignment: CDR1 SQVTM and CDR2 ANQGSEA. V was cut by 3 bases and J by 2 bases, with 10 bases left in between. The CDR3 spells CSVEVELNYGYTF. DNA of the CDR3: TGCAGCGTTGAGGTGGAACTAAACTATGGCTACACCTTC.

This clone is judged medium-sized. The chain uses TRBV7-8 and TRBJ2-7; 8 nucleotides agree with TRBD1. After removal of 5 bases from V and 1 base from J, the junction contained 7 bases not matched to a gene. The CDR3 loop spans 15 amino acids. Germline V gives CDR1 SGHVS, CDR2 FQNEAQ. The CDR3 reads CASSTRQGPSYEQYF. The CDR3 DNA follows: TGTGCCAGCAGCACCCGACAGGGGCCATCCTACGAGCAGTACTTC.

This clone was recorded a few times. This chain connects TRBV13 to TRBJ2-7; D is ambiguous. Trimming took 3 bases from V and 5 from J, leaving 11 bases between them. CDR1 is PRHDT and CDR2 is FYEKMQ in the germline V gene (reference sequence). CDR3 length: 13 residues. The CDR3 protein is CASSFYKGNEQYF. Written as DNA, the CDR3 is TGTGCCAGCAGCTTTTATAAGGGTAACGAGCAGTACTTC. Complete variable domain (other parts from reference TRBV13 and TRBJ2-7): AAGVIQSPRHLIKEKRETATLKCYPIPRHDTVYWYQQGPGQDPQFLISFYEKMQSDKGSIPDRFSAQQFSDYHSELNMSSLELGDSALYFCASSFYKGNEQYFGPGTRLTVT.

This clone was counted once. For the CDR3, the DNA is TGCGCCAGCAGCCAAGTTGGGGGCGTTCCGGACTACGAGCAGTACTTC. Protein sequence: CASSQVGGVPDYEQYF. The gene calls are TRBV4-1 and TRBJ2-7; perhaps TRBD1 as D (6 bases). V was pared by 1 base and J by 3 bases, with 16 bases between. The germline V gene has CDR1 MGHRA and CDR2 YSYEKL. The CDR3 extends over 16 amino acids.

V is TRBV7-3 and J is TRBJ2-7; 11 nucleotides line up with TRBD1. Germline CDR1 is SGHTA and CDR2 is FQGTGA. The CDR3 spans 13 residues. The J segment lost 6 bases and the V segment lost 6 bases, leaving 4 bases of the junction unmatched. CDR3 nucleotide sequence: TGTGCCAGCAGTTCCGGGACAGGGGGCGAGCAGTACTTC. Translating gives CASSSGTGGEQYF.

CDR3 sequence: CASLGEATSYEQYF. The CDR3 region has the DNA TGTGCCAGCCTTGGGGAGGCAACCTCCTACGAGCAGTACTTC. The chain couples TRBV6-5 to TRBJ2-7; possible D gene TRBD2, 6 bases. The CDR3 length is 14 residues. Germline values: CDR1 MNHEY, CDR2 SVGAGI. The V end was cut by 8 bases, the J end by 0 bases, with 14 bases between.

CDR3 loop: CASSPRDASYNEQFF. CDR3 DNA sequence: TGCGCCAGCAGCCCCCGGGACGCCTCCTACAATGAGCAGTTCTTC. The chain recombines TRBV4-1 with TRBJ2-1, with D tentatively TRBD1 or TRBD2 (5 bases each). The germline V gene encodes CDR1 MGHRA and CDR2 YSYEKL. Trimming shortened V by 4 bases and J by 0 bases, and 10 bases separated the two germline ends. The length of the CDR3 is 15 residues.

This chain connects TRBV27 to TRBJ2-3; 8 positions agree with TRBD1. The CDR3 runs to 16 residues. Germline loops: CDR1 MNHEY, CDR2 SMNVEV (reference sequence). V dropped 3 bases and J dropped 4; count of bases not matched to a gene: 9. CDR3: CASSFSPDRGADTQYF. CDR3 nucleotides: TGTGCCAGCAGTTTCTCTCCAGACAGGGGTGCAGATACGCAGTATTTT.

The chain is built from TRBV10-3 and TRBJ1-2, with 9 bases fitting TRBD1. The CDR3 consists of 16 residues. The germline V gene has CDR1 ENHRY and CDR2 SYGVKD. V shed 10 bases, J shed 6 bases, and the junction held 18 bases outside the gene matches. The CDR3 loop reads CASRGTGLSLKDGYTF. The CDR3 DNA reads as TGTGCCAGCAGGGGGACAGGGTTGAGCCTCAAGGATGGCTACACCTTC.

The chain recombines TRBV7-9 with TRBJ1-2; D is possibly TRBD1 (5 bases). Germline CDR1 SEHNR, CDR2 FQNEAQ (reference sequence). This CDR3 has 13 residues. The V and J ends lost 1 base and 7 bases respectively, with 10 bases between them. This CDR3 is CASSLGGESGYTF. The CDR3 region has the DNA TGTGCCAGCAGCTTAGGAGGGGAGAGTGGCTACACCTTC.

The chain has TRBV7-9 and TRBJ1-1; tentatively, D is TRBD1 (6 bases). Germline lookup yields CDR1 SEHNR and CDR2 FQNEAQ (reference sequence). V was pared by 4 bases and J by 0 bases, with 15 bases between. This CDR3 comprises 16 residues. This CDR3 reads CASSSQQGLMNTEAFF. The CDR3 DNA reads TGTGCCAGCAGCTCACAACAGGGACTTATGAACACTGAAGCTTTCTTT. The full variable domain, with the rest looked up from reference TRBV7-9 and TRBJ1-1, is DTGVSQNPRHKITKRGQNVTFRCDPISEHNRLYWYRQTLGQGPEFLTYFQNEAQLEKSRLLSDRFSAERPKGSFSTLEIQRTEQGDSAMYLCASSSQQGLMNTEAFFGQGTRLTVV.

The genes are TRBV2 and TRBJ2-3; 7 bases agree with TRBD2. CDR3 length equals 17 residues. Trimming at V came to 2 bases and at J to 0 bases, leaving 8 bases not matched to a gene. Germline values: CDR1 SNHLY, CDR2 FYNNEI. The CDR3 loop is CASSETEASGSTDTQYF. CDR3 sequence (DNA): TGTGCCAGCAGTGAAACCGAAGCTAGCGGTAGCACAGATACGCAGTATTTT.

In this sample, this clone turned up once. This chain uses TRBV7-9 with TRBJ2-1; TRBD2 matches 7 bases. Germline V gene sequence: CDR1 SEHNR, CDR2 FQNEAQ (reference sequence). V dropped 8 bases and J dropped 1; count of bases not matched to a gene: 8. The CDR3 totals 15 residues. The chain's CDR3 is CASLGGRGSYNEQFF. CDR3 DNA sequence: TGTGCCAGCCTCGGTGGGCGGGGGTCCTACAATGAGCAGTTCTTC. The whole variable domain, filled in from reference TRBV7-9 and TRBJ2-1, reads DTGVSQNPRHKITKRGQNVTFRCDPISEHNRLYWYRQTLGQGPEFLTYFQNEAQLEKSRLLSDRFSAERPKGSFSTLEIQRTEQGDSAMYLCASLGGRGSYNEQFFGPGTRLTVL.

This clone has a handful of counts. The CDR3 protein is CASSNRDGLAKNIQYF. CDR3 DNA sequence: TGTGCCAGCAGCAACAGGGACGGTCTAGCCAAAAACATTCAGTACTTC. The chain uses TRBV7-9 and TRBJ2-4; D is perhaps TRBD1 (6 bases). Germline V gives CDR1 SEHNR, CDR2 FQNEAQ (reference sequence). The CDR3 extends over 16 amino acids. Trimming took 5 bases from V and 0 from J, leaving 14 bases between them.

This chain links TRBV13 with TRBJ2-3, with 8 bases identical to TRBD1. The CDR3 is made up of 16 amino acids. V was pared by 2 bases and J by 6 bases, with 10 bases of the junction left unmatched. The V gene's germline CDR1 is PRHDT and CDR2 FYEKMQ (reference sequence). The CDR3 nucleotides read TGTGCCAGCAGCTTAAAAACCACAGGGGGTCGGGATACGCAGTATTTT. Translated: CASSLKTTGGRDTQYF.

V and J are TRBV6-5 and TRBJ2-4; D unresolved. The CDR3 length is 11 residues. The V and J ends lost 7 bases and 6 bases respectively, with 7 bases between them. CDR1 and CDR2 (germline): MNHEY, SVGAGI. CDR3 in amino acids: CASKGVNIQYF. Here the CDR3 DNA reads TGTGCCAGCAAGGGTGTAAACATTCAGTACTTC.

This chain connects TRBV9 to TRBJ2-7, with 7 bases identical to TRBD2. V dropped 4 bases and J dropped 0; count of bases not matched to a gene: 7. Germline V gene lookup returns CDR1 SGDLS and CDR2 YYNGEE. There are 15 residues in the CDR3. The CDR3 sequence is CASSPGAGSSYEQYF. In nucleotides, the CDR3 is TGTGCCAGCAGCCCGGGAGCGGGGAGCTCCTACGAGCAGTACTTC.

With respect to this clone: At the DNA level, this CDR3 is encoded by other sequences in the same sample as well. CDR3 DNA sequence: TGTGCCAGCAGTTTGAGCTCCTACAATGAGCAGTTCTTC. Amino acid sequence: CASSLSSYNEQFF. V gene TRBV27 combines with J gene TRBJ2-1, with D unresolved. Between the trimmed V and J ends, which lost 3 bases and 0 bases, there was a span of 3 bases. The germline CDR1 and CDR2 sequences are MNHEY and SMNVEV (reference sequence). The CDR3 extends over 13 amino acids.

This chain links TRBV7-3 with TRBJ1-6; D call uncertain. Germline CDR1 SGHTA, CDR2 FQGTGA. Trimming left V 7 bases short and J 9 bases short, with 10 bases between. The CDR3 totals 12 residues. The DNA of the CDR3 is TGTGCCAGCACGGATGGATTTTCACCCCTCCACTTT. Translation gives CASTDGFSPLHF.

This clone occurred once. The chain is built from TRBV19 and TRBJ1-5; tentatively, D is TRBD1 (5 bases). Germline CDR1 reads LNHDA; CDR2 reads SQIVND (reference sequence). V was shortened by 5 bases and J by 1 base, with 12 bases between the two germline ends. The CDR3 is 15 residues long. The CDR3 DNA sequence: TGTGCCAGTAGTCTAGCCCAGGGAAGCAATCAGCCCCAGCATTTT. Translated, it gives CASSLAQGSNQPQHF.

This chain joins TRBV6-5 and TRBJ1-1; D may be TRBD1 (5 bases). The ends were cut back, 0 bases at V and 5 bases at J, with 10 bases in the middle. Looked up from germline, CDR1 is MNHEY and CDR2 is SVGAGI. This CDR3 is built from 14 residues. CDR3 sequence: CASSYSRAGTEAFF. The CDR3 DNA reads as TGTGCCAGCAGTTACTCCAGGGCAGGGACTGAAGCTTTCTTT.

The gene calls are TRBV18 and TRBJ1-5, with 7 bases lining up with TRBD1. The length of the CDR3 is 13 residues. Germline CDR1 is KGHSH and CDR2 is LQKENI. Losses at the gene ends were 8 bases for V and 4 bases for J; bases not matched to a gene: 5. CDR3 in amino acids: CASTTGNNQPQHF. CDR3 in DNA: TGTGCCAGCACGACAGGGAATAATCAGCCCCAGCATTTT.